This record looks at one T cell receptor beta chain sequence and its context. This receptor's antigen is unknown. This sequence may be a read error, since a much larger clone differs from it by one base. The data belong to a study of spatial heterogeneity in lung cancer (dated by TCRdb to the late 2010s). Turning to the overall study: More beta-chain than alpha-chain transcripts were consistently detected, likely reflecting higher beta-chain transcript abundance. At surgery, over 200 tumor regions, fewer than 85 matched nontumor lung samples and fewer than 60 PBMC samples were TCR-sequenced for both alpha and beta chains. In non-small cell lung cancer, the study quantitatively compared TCR alpha and beta repertoires across several tumor regions, matched nontumor lung, and blood. Nonsynonymous mutation counts, determined by whole-exome sequencing of tumor tissue, were related to TCR repertoire features. In the raw uncorrected reads, each unique combination of TCR and UMI appeared more than ten times on average. Broader findings and caveats from the paper: Confirming at a functional level the hypothesis that regional TCRs recognize regional mutations was considered to require additional single-cell paired TCR alpha and beta sequencing. Ubiquitous expanded tumor TCRs were detected in blood more often at tumor resection than at routine follow-up.

The CDR3 runs 13 residues from the cysteine to the phenylalanine. Here the CDR3 DNA is all that survives: 39 bases in frame from base 1. Trimming removed 6 bases from V and 9 bases from J, leaving 21 bases between the germline ends. Looking up the germline V gene (reference sequence) yields CDR1 DFQATT and CDR2 SNEGSKA. Per the publication, the time point label means: sample taken at primary tumor resection. Samples were obtained from 72 patients with early-stage, untreated non-small cell lung cancer from the lung TRACERx cohort. TCR sequencing used whole RNA extracted from tumor and nontumor lung tissue, or from cryopreserved PBMC samples, without cell sorting. Only patients for whom sufficient RNA was available from at least two tumor regions were selected for TCR sequencing. Receptor libraries were prepared by 5' RACE. TCRdb lists the instrument as NextSeq 500. The TCR library protocol attached a unique molecular identifier to each TCR cDNA molecule to allow correction of PCR and sequencing errors. The authors processed their data as follows. TCR identification, UMI-based error correction and CDR3 extraction were all carried out with Decombinator tools. TCRs above a frequency of 2 per 1,000, corresponding to the top 1% of the tumor frequency distribution, were defined as expanded. Renyi diversity was computed with the R vegan package after each repertoire had been subsampled 100 times to 5,000 TCRs. CDR3 similarity networks were constructed using string-kernel similarity of amino acid triplets, with links drawn between CDR3s whose pairwise similarity was above 0.82. The raw public data were reprocessed by TCRdb itself: fastp quality trimming at Q25, MiXCR clonotype calling, in-frame beta chains only. Rows with a matching CDR3 protein are joined into one entry that keeps the most common DNA and genes. These V and J calls rely on TCRdb rather than the paper's analysis. The sample yields 40,000 or so distinct CDR3 sequences; approximately 5.6% were counted once. 25% to 30% of the sample is in the top ten clones.

The TCR comes from a female donor with early-stage non-small cell lung cancer. Recombination connected TRBV20-1 to TRBJ2-7, and perhaps TRBD1 as D gene, on 5 matching bases. The sample was PBMCs, taken at surgery. CDR3 protein: CSAPLTGIHGQYF. At the DNA level, the sequence is TGCAGTGCCCCACTAACAGGAATACACGGGCAGTACTTC.